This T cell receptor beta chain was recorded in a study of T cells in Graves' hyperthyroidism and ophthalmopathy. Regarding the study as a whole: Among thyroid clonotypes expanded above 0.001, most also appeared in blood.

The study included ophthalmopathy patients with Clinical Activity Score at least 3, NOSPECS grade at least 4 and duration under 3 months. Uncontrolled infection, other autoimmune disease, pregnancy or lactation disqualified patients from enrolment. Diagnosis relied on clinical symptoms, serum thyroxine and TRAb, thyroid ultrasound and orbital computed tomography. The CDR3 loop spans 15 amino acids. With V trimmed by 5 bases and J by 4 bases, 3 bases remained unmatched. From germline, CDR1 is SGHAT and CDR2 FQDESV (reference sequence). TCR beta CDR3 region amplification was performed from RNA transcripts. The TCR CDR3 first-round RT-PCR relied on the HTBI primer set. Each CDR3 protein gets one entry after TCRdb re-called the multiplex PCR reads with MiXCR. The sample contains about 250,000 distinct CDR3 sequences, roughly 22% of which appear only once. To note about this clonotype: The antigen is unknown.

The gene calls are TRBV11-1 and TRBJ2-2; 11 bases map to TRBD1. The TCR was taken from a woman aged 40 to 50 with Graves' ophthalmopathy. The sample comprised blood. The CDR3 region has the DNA TGTGCCAGCAGCCGAGGGACAGGGGGCACCGGGGAGCTGTTTTTT. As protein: CASSRGTGGTGELFF.